What follows describes a single T cell receptor beta chain. Its antigen remains unknown. These data originate in a study of CD4 T cells in relation to SARS-CoV-2 and coronaviruses. General study findings and limits: Memory recall responses, not primary responses primed in culture, are what the assay detects. In around three fifths of donors, memory CD4+ clonotypes crossrecognized SARS-CoV-2 and at least one common cold coronavirus spike.

Unexposed donor CD4+ T cells date from 2011-2018, before the COVID-19 pandemic. TCRdb's table, derived via immunoSEQ multiplex PCR, lists solely in-frame clones and lacks some. The sample has approximately 70,000 clones, over 90% seen once. Sequenced input: naive CD4+ T cells from PBMCs. Subset defined: naive CD4+ T cells isolated by negative enrichment. The clonotype originates from a human donor in good health.

This CDR3 reads CASSLVGGTGEQYF. The DNA of the CDR3 is TGCGCCAGCAGCTTGGTCGGGGGGACCGGCGAGCAGTACTTC. The V gene is TRBV5-1, the J gene TRBJ2-7; the match to TRBD2 covers 7 bases. The germline V gene has CDR1 SGHRS and CDR2 YFSETQ. The CDR3 runs to 14 residues. The V and J ends lost 0 bases and 6 bases, in that order; junction bases with no gene match: 6.